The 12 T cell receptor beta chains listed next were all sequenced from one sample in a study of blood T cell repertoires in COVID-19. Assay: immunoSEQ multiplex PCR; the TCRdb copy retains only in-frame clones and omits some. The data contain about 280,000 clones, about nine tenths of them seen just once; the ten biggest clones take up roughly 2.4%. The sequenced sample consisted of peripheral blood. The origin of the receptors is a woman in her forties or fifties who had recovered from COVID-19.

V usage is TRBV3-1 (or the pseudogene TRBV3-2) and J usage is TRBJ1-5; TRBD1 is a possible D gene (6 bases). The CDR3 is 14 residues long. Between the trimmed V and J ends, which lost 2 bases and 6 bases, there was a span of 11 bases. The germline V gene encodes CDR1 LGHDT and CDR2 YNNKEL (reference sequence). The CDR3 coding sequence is TGTGCCAGCAGCCAACGGGGAGGGGGTCAGCCCCAGCATTTT. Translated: CASSQRGGGQPQHF.

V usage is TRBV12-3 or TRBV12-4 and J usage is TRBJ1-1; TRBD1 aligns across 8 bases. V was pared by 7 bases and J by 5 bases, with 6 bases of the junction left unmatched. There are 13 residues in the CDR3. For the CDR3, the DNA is TGTGCCAGCACCCAGGACAGGGCGACTGAAGCTTTCTTT. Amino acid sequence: CASTQDRATEAFF.

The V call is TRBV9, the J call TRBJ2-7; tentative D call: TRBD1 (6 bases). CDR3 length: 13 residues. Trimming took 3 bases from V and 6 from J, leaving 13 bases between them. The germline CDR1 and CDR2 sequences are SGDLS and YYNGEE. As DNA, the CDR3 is TGTGCCAGCAGCGATGACAGGCTTGCCGAGCAGTACTTC. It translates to CASSDDRLAEQYF.

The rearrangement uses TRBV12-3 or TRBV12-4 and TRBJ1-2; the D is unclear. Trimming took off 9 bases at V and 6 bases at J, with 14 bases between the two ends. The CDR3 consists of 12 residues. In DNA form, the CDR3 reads TGTGCCAGTTCTTCCCGAGGTGATGGCTACACCTTC. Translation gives CASSSRGDGYTF.

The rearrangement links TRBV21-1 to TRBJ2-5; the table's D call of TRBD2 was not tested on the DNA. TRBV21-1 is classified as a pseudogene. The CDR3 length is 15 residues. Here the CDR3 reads CASSPRRGFVKTQYF. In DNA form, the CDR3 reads TGTGCCAGCAGCCCCCGGCGGGGGTTTGTAAAGACCCAGTACTTC.

CDR3 in DNA: TGCGCCAGCCGGGGGAAGGGGGCGAACACTGAAGCTTTCTTT. Translating gives CASRGKGANTEAFF. This chain links TRBV4-3 with TRBJ1-1, with TRBD1 matching over 7 bases. Germline lookup yields CDR1 LGHNA and CDR2 YSLEER. The CDR3 is 14 amino acids. The V gene end was trimmed by 8 bases and the J gene end by 1 base; junction bases not matched to a gene: 7.

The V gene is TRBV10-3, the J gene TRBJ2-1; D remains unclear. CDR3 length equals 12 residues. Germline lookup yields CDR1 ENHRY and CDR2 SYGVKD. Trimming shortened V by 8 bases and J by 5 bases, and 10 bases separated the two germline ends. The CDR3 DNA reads TGTGCCATCCGCGGTCAAGACAATGAGCAGTTCTTC. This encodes CAIRGQDNEQFF.

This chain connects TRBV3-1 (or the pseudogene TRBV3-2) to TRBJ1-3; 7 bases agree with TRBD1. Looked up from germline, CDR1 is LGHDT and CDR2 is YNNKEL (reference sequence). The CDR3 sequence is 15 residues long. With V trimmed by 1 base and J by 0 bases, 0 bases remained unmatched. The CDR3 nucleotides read TGTGCCAGCAGCCAAGCAGGGGGCTCTGGAAACACCATATATTTT. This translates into CASSQAGGSGNTIYF.

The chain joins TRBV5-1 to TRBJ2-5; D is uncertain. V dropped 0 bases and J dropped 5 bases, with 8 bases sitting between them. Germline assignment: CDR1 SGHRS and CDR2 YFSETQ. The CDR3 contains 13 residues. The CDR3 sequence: CASSLVVEETQYF. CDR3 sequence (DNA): TGCGCCAGCAGCTTGGTTGTGGAGGAGACCCAGTACTTC.

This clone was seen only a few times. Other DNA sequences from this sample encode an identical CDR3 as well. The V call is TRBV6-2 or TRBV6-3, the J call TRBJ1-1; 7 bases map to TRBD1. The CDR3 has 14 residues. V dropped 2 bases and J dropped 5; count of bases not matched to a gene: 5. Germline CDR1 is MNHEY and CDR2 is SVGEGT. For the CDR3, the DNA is TGTGCCAGCAGTTACGTGGCAGGGGGGACTGAAGCTTTCTTT. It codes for CASSYVAGGTEAFF.

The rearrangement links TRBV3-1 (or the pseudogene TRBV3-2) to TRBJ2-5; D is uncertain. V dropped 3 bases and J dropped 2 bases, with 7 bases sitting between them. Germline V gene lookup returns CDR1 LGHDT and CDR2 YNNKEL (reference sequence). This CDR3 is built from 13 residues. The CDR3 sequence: CASSQSRQETQYF. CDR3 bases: TGTGCCAGCAGCCAGTCTAGGCAAGAGACCCAGTACTTC.

CDR3 loop: CASSPGPGDQPQHF. The CDR3 nucleotides read TGTGCCAGCTCACCGGGACCGGGGGATCAGCCCCAGCATTTT. The chain couples TRBV18 to TRBJ1-5; the D gene is possibly TRBD1 (5 bases). The ends were cut back, 3 bases at V and 5 bases at J, with 11 bases in the middle. Germline V lookup: CDR1 KGHSH, CDR2 LQKENI. This CDR3 is 14 amino acids long. The full variable domain, its missing parts supplied by reference TRBV18 and TRBJ1-5, is NAGVMQNPRHLVRRRGQEARLRCSPMKGHSHVYWYRQLPEEGLKFMVYLQKENIIDESGMPKERFSAEFPKEGPSILRIQQVVRGDSAAYFCASSPGPGDQPQHFGDGTRLSIL.